This TCR beta chain was documented in a study of blood T cell repertoires in COVID-19. Trimming took 3 bases from V and 0 from J, leaving 11 bases between them. The V gene's germline CDR1 is MDHEN and CDR2 SYDVKM. The CDR3 is 15 amino acids. As processed by the authors: By means of reference gene primer amplification, nucleated cell counts were estimated. Sequencing used immunoSEQ multiplex PCR; TCRdb keeps in-frame clones, though not all of them. V and J calls plus clone size are reproduced from that table; the DNA served to infer D and trimming. The sample has approximately 100,000 clones; more than 80% are singletons.

Sequences were obtained from peripheral blood. The rearrangement links TRBV28 to TRBJ1-2, with TRBD1 as a possible D gene (5 bases). The source of this sequence is a human donor in a cohort sampled during active COVID-19. This CDR3 reads CASSLGGGANYGYTF. CDR3 DNA: TGTGCCAGCAGTTTGGGGGGAGGGGCTAACTATGGCTACACCTTC.